The TCR beta chain under discussion was sequenced for a study of blood T cell repertoires in COVID-19. Study context: The samples span acute and convalescent COVID-19 from the United States, Italy and Spain. Sample material is recorded as cDNA or gDNA derived from T cells, B-cell-depleted T cells, or PBMCs.

This clone was counted once. The authors' processing: Scientists estimated how many nucleated cells there were by amplifying reference gene primers. The method was immunoSEQ multiplex PCR; TCRdb's version includes in-frame clones alone and lacks a portion of them. The V and J calls and clone size come from that table; D and trimming were worked out from the DNA. The table shows some 200,000 clones, with approximately 87% occurring only once. The CDR3 extends over 14 amino acids. CDR1 is SNHLY, CDR2 FYNNEI, per germline. V was cut by 2 bases and J by 8 bases, with 12 bases left in between. Sequences were obtained from peripheral blood. This chain joins TRBV2 and TRBJ1-4; D is undetermined. The sequence was collected from a man younger than 35 with active or convalescent COVID-19. As DNA, the CDR3 is TGTGCCAGCAGTGAATCAGGCAGCAGGGAAAAACTGTTTTTT. Translation gives CASSESGSREKLFF.